Sequencing of this TCR beta chain was carried out in a study of chemoradiotherapy in HPV16-positive cancers. Study summary: A couple of HPV16-positive patients' cells yielded candidate HPV-specific clones and common motifs.

Of note for this clone: Its antigen is unidentified.

The protocol was immunoSEQ multiplex PCR, while the TCRdb copy is restricted to in-frame clones and leaves out a portion. The sample has over 3,500 clones; approximately 94% are singletons. Study-level findings and limits: Only a couple of HPV16-positive patients supplied the functional HPV-specificity definition. Candidate HPV-specific clones and E7-related TCR motifs grew in tumor during treatment. HPV-responsive T-cell expansion during chemoradiotherapy was linked to improved recurrence-free survival in HPV16-positive patients.

This specimen was tumor tissue, taken from a patient who underwent chemoradiotherapy. The receptor comes from a human donor with HPV-associated anogenital cancer.

In DNA, the CDR3 is TGCAGCGTTGAAGATCGGGGACTGATCACTGAAGCTTTCTTT. Translated, it gives CSVEDRGLITEAFF. The V call is TRBV29-1, the J call TRBJ1-1, with D possibly matching TRBD1 (5 bases). CDR1 and CDR2 from the germline V gene are SQVTM and ANQGSEA. This CDR3 contains 14 residues. The germline V and J ends were trimmed by 0 bases and 4 bases, with 12 bases remaining between them. The full variable domain, with the rest looked up from reference TRBV29-1 and TRBJ1-1, is SAVISQKPSRDICQRGTSLTIQCQVDSQVTMMFWYRQQPGQSLTLIATANQGSEATYESGFVIDKFPISRPNLTFSTLTVSNMSPEDSSIYLCSVEDRGLITEAFFGQGTRLTVV.